These T cell receptor beta chains were read from a single sample in a study of cytomegalovirus exposure and HLA in healthy donors. Sequenced by immunoSEQ multiplex PCR; TCRdb stores in-frame clones only, minus some. The table records 150,000 to 200,000 clones, roughly 80% of them present only once. Sequencing was carried out using PBMCs. These receptors all come from a male donor in good health and CMV-seronegative. CDR3s include the opening cysteine and the closing phenylalanine or tryptophan. Each record gives: J gene, V gene, D gene, clone size, CDR3 protein, CDR3 DNA. D genes are given only for firm matches. Expanded clones get a size class; other rows say once, few or many, or leave the size out.

j_call: TRBJ2-3; v_call: TRBV7-7; d_call: TRBD2; clone_size: .; cdr3_aa: CASSSGTSVADTQYF; cdr3_nt: TGTGCTAGCAGCTCCGGGACTAGCGTCGCAGATACGCAGTATTTT
j_call: TRBJ1-2; v_call: TRBV2; d_call: .; clone_size: .; cdr3_aa: CASSIQGPNYGYTF; cdr3_nt: TGTGCCAGCAGTATACAGGGTCCCAACTATGGCTACACCTTC
j_call: TRBJ1-2; v_call: TRBV21-1; d_call: .; clone_size: .; cdr3_aa: CASSSPWQGAGGYTF; cdr3_nt: TGTGCCAGCAGCTCCCCCTGGCAGGGGGCAGGAGGCTACACCTTC
j_call: TRBJ1-4; v_call: TRBV6-6; d_call: TRBD1; clone_size: .; cdr3_aa: CASSLGTGKTNEKLFF; cdr3_nt: TGTGCCAGCAGTTTGGGGACAGGGAAAACTAATGAAAAACTGTTTTTT
j_call: TRBJ2-7; v_call: TRBV10-3; d_call: TRBD1; clone_size: few; cdr3_aa: CAISGTDYEQYF; cdr3_nt: TGTGCCATCAGCGGGACAGACTACGAGCAGTACTTC
j_call: TRBJ2-3; v_call: TRBV5-4; d_call: TRBD1; clone_size: .; cdr3_aa: CASSLAGQGTDTQYF; cdr3_nt: TGTGCCAGCAGCTTGGCGGGACAGGGCACAGATACGCAGTATTTT
j_call: TRBJ2-3; v_call: TRBV7-9; d_call: TRBD1; clone_size: .; cdr3_aa: CASSLRDLGQEATDTQYF; cdr3_nt: TGTGCCAGCAGCTTAAGGGATTTAGGACAGGAGGCCACAGATACGCAGTATTTT
j_call: TRBJ2-6; v_call: TRBV19; d_call: .; clone_size: .; cdr3_aa: CASSPEAGANVLTF; cdr3_nt: TGTGCCAGTAGTCCGGAGGCTGGGGCCAACGTCCTGACTTTC
j_call: TRBJ2-3; v_call: TRBV4-2; d_call: TRBD2; clone_size: .; cdr3_aa: CASSQLAGVTDTQYF; cdr3_nt: TGTGCCAGCAGCCAACTAGCGGGGGTCACAGATACGCAGTATTTT
j_call: TRBJ2-7; v_call: TRBV4-1; d_call: .; clone_size: few; cdr3_aa: CASSHSSSYEQYF; cdr3_nt: TGCGCCAGCAGCCATAGCAGCTCCTACGAGCAGTACTTC
j_call: TRBJ2-7; v_call: TRBV27; d_call: TRBD1; clone_size: .; cdr3_aa: CASSLLGTGVYEQYF; cdr3_nt: TGTGCCAGCAGTTTATTGGGGACAGGGGTGTACGAGCAGTACTTC